Presented here are 17 T cell receptor beta chains from one specimen sequenced in a study of blood T cells in healthy people across ages. The authors ran a second PCR of about 6 to 12 cycles using a sample-barcoded 5' primer and a J-beta primer mix. MiXCR was run by TCRdb on the 5' RACE reads, yielding one entry per CDR3 protein. The sample consists of 800,000 to 950,000 distinct CDR3 sequences, roughly 34% of them appearing once. Sequenced: blood. These receptors were taken from a man aged 18-30 years in good health.

This clonotype appeared many times. The J gene is TRBJ2-1, the V gene TRBV7-2; D is unclear. V was pared by 4 bases and J by 2 bases, with 9 bases between. Germline CDR1 is SGHTA and CDR2 is FQGNSA. This CDR3 comprises 14 residues. CDR3 sequence (DNA): TGTGCCAGCAGCTCATCCCTTACCTACAATGAGCAGTTCTTC. Amino acid sequence: CASSSSLTYNEQFF. Together with reference TRBV7-2 and TRBJ2-1, the CDR3 gives the full variable domain: GAGVSQSPSNKVTEKGKDVELRCDPISGHTALYWYRQSLGQGLEFLIYFQGNSAPDKSGLPSDRFSAERTGGSVSTLTIQRTQQEDSAVYLCASSSSLTYNEQFFGPGTRLTVL.

This clonotype occurred once. With a much larger clone just one base away, this may be a read error. This rearrangement joins TRBV30 to TRBJ1-2; D uncertain. In germline, CDR1 is GTSNPN, CDR2 SVGIG (reference sequence). CDR3 length: 14 residues. V was clipped by 0 bases and J by 4 bases, with 12 bases between them. CDR3 bases: TGTGCCTGGAGTGTGAGTGGTAGGACCTATGGCTACACCTTC. Translated: CAWSVSGRTYGYTF.

Concerning this clonotype: A much larger clone differs from this one at a single base, so this may be a read error. The chain couples TRBV5-1 to TRBJ1-1, with D perhaps matching TRBD1 (5 bases). V lost 0 bases and J 0 bases, leaving 6 bases between the germline ends. Germline assignment: CDR1 SGHRS and CDR2 YFSETQ. CDR3 length equals 14 residues. This chain's CDR3 is CASSLVQVNTEAFF. CDR3 DNA: TGCGCCAGCAGCTTGGTACAGGTGAACACTGAAGCTTTCTTT.

This clonotype was seen more than once but under ten times. The rearrangement joins TRBV5-1 to TRBJ2-3; D may correspond to TRBD1 or TRBD2 (6 bases each). The CDR3 is 15 amino acids. Germline lookup yields CDR1 SGHRS and CDR2 YFSETQ. The ends were cut back, 3 bases at V and 0 bases at J, with 11 bases in the middle. The CDR3 nucleotides read TGCGCCAGCAGCTCGGGGGCCCGAAGCACAGATACGCAGTATTTT. It yields the protein CASSSGARSTDTQYF.

This clonotype was found a few times. The chain uses TRBV4-1 and TRBJ1-5; D gene uncertain. The CDR3 totals 13 residues. The V and J ends lost 4 bases and 4 bases respectively, with 8 bases between them. Germline V gene data show CDR1 as MGHRA and CDR2 as YSYEKL. As DNA, the CDR3 is TGCGCCAGCAGCCGGCAGGCGAATCAGCCCCAGCATTTT. This sequence encodes CASSRQANQPQHF.

The gene calls are TRBV5-5 and TRBJ2-2; D is possibly TRBD1 (6 bases). Trimming took off 2 bases at V and 2 bases at J, with 13 bases between the two ends. The CDR3 has 16 residues. CDR1 and CDR2 from the germline V gene are SGHKS and YYEKEE (reference sequence). The CDR3 region has the DNA TGTGCCAGCAGCTTCGGGACACCAACCAACACCGGGGAGCTGTTTTTT. Its translation: CASSFGTPTNTGELFF.

The J gene is TRBJ2-1, the V gene TRBV12-3 or TRBV12-4, with 9 bases lining up with TRBD2. V trimming: 4 bases; J trimming: 4 bases; junction bases outside the gene matches: 5. This CDR3 has 15 amino acids. CDR3 DNA sequence: TGTGCCAGCAGTTGGGGGCGGGGGGGATACAATGAGCAGTTCTTC. Protein product: CASSWGRGGYNEQFF.

J is TRBJ2-7 and V is TRBV20-1; D possibly matches TRBD1 or TRBD2 (6 bases each). Germline CDR1 reads DFQATT; CDR2 reads SNEGSKA (reference sequence). V was pared by 7 bases and J by 7 bases, with 32 bases between. This CDR3 region has 17 residues. The DNA for the CDR3 is TGCAGTGGCAGGGGACTTCGGACAATTCACTCCTACAATGAGCAGTACTTC. Its translation: CSGRGLRTIHSYNEQYF.

This clonotype was observed a few times. The J gene is TRBJ2-3, the V gene TRBV2; 10 nucleotides line up with TRBD2. The V gene end was trimmed by 5 bases and the J gene end by 4 bases; junction bases not matched to a gene: 3. From germline, CDR1 is SNHLY and CDR2 FYNNEI. This CDR3 spans 14 amino acids. In DNA, the CDR3 is TGTGCCAGCAGTAAGCGGGGGGGTGCAGATACGCAGTATTTT. Translation: CASSKRGGADTQYF.

This clonotype was seen once. V is TRBV4-3 and J is TRBJ2-3; 7 bases fit TRBD2. Germline V gives CDR1 LGHNA, CDR2 YSLEER. J gave up 6 bases and V 6 bases, and 12 bases lay outside the gene matches. The CDR3 is 15 residues long. This chain's CDR3 is CASSREAGYMDTQYF. CDR3 bases: TGCGCCAGCAGTCGGGAGGCAGGGTATATGGATACGCAGTATTTT.

A remark on this clonotype: One end of the junction does not line up with germline, which may come from a read error. The chain combines TRBV7-2 with TRBJ1-6; D unresolved. CDR3 length: 15 amino acids. The germline gives CDR1 SGHTA, CDR2 FQGNSA. CDR3 nucleotide sequence: TGTGCCAGCAGCTCGCCGGGCCAATATAGTTCACCCCTCCACTTT. It specifies CASSSPGQYSSPLHF.

The V and J genes are TRBV5-6 and TRBJ2-1; D gene unclear. The J call is in doubt because the DNA end fits TRBJ2-7 better. Germline CDR1 and CDR2: SGHDT and YYEEEE. This CDR3 spans 15 amino acids. The chain's CDR3 is CASSLLTSSYNEQYF. The DNA of the CDR3 is TGTGCCAGCAGCTTGCTAACGAGCTCCTACAATGAGCAGTACTTC.

In nucleotides, the CDR3 is TGTGCCAGCAGATTTATCTTGGGGGCCAACGTCCTGACTTTC. The encoded protein is CASRFILGANVLTF. The V and J genes are TRBV2 and TRBJ2-6; D is ambiguous. This CDR3 comprises 14 residues. The germline V gene has CDR1 SNHLY and CDR2 FYNNEI. V was clipped by 6 bases and J by 4 bases, with 10 bases between them.

With respect to this clonotype: Compared with germline, one end of the junction differs, possibly owing to a read error. The genes are TRBV9 and TRBJ1-1, with D tentatively TRBD1 (5 bases). This CDR3 is 13 amino acids long. Germline CDR1 is SGDLS and CDR2 is YYNGEE. The CDR3 sequence: CASTQGSDTETFF. CDR3 sequence (DNA): TGTGCCAGCACCCAGGGCAGTGACACTGAAACTTTCTTT.

This clonotype was seen only a few times. The V gene is TRBV4-2, the J gene TRBJ1-1; D possibly corresponds to TRBD1 (6 bases). Germline CDR1 LGHNA, CDR2 YNFKEQ. This CDR3 region has 15 residues. V gave up 1 base and J gave up 3 bases, with 12 bases separating them. CDR3 protein: CASSQGPSGDTEAFF. The CDR3 DNA follows: TGTGCCAGCAGCCAAGGACCTTCAGGGGACACTGAAGCTTTCTTT.

This clonotype was observed a handful of times. The DNA of the CDR3 is TGTGCCAGCAGCCGCTACATGGGCGGGGGTACCTACGAGCAGTACTTC. Protein sequence: CASSRYMGGGTYEQYF. The genes are TRBV6-5 and TRBJ2-7; 7 bases agree with TRBD2. V shed 6 bases and J 2 bases; nucleotides not matched to a gene: 13. The CDR3 extends over 16 amino acids. Germline V gene sequence: CDR1 MNHEY, CDR2 SVGAGI.

This clonotype was seen at least ten times. The chain links TRBV12-3 or TRBV12-4 to TRBJ1-2, with 7 bases fitting TRBD1. The CDR3 consists of 15 residues. V lost 6 bases, J lost 1 base, and 8 bases stayed unmatched. CDR3 coding DNA: TGTGCCAGCAGATACGGGACAGTCGGTAACTATGGCTACACCTTC. Its protein product is CASRYGTVGNYGYTF.